The T cell receptor beta chain under discussion was sequenced for a study of blood T cells in healthy people across ages. In germline, CDR1 is SGHRS, CDR2 YFSETQ. This CDR3 contains 14 residues. This clonotype was seen only a few times. A single base separates this from a much larger clone, so it may be a read error. Next came a second PCR, run for about 7 to 12 cycles, which used a sample-barcoded 5' primer along with a J-beta primer mix. Template switching added a 12-random-nucleotide identifier to every cDNA molecule. MiXCR, applied by TCRdb to the 5' RACE reads, yields one record per CDR3 protein. In the table there are hundreds of thousands of distinct CDR3 sequences, less than 35% of which are singletons.

The genes are TRBV5-1 and TRBJ1-6, with D possibly TRBD1 on 6 matching bases. The sequenced material came from blood. This receptor was taken from a woman aged 80 or over in good health. CDR3 nucleotides: TGCGCCAGCAGCTTACAGGGCCAGGGTTCACCCCGCCACTTT. It encodes CASSLQGQGSPRHF.